Following are 18 T cell receptor beta chains from one sample sequenced in a study of T cells in Graves' hyperthyroidism and ophthalmopathy. The TCR beta CDR3 regions underwent amplification using RNA transcripts as the source. First-round RT-PCR targeting the TCR CDR3 was performed with the HTBI primer set. TCRdb itself ran the multiplex PCR reads through MiXCR, one entry per CDR3 protein. The sample consists of fewer than 750,000 distinct CDR3 sequences, 46% of them appearing once. Sequencing was performed on peripheral blood or thyroid tissue (not recorded which). These receptors originate from a woman under 30 with Graves' hyperthyroidism.

The table lists this clonotype with many counts. The rearrangement uses TRBV25-1 and TRBJ1-2, with D tentatively TRBD1 (6 bases). Germline lookup yields CDR1 MGHDK and CDR2 SYGVNS. The germline V and J ends were trimmed by 6 bases and 7 bases, with 15 bases remaining between them. The CDR3 has 13 amino acids. The CDR3: CASSLRDTVGYTF. For the CDR3, the DNA is TGTGCCAGCAGCCTCCGGGACACGGTTGGCTACACCTTC.

This rearrangement joins TRBV29-1 to TRBJ1-2; D is ambiguous. Germline V gives CDR1 SQVTM, CDR2 ANQGSEA. The CDR3 length is 12 residues. DNA of the CDR3: TGCGGCGCCGGAGGGTATGGGTATGGCTACACCTTC. Encoded protein: CGAGGYGYGYTF.

V and J are TRBV4-1 and TRBJ1-1; D is unclear. In germline, CDR1 is MGHRA, CDR2 YSYEKL. The CDR3 is made up of 15 amino acids. Trimming removed 1 base from V and 1 base from J, with 10 bases in between. The CDR3: CASSQGFWKNTEAFF. CDR3 in DNA: TGCGCCAGCAGCCAAGGCTTCTGGAAGAACACTGAAGCTTTCTTT.

The V and J genes are TRBV10-3 and TRBJ2-7; 11 bases are a match to TRBD1. Trimming cost V 5 bases and J 6 bases; bases outside gene matches: 9. Germline assignment: CDR1 ENHRY and CDR2 SYGVKD. CDR3 size: 15 residues. CDR3 sequence: CAISTRDRGYSEQYF. DNA of the CDR3: TGTGCCATCAGTACGAGGGACAGGGGGTATAGCGAGCAGTACTTC.

This clonotype is a singleton in its sample. This may be a read error, as it is one base from a much larger clone. Likely a read error: the CDR3 ends without its conserved phenylalanine or tryptophan. The rearrangement links TRBV6-5 to TRBJ1-1; D remains unclear. Trimming removed 2 bases from V and 3 bases from J, with 7 bases in between. CDR1 MNHEY and CDR2 SVGAGI come from the germline V gene. This CDR3 contains 13 residues. The CDR3 loop is CASSYRKYTEAFS. CDR3 coding DNA: TGTGCCAGCAGTTACCGTAAATACACTGAAGCTTTCTCT.

The chain has TRBV11-1 and TRBJ1-6; no firm D call. This CDR3 contains 14 residues. Trimming cost V 4 bases and J 7 bases, with 11 bases left between them. The germline V gene encodes CDR1 SGHAT and CDR2 FQDESV (reference sequence). CDR3 nucleotides: TGTGCCAGCAGCTCACCAAGTGAAAATTCACCCCTCCACTTT. Translated: CASSSPSENSPLHF.

This clonotype was recorded many times. This sequence joins TRBV24-1 and TRBJ2-2; 11 nucleotides align to TRBD1. With 4 bases clipped from V and 1 base from J, the junction kept 7 bases outside the gene matches. This CDR3 has 18 residues. Germline CDR1 reads KGHDR; CDR2 reads SFDVKD. CDR3 amino acids: CATSDVGTGGRNTGELFF. In DNA form, the CDR3 reads TGTGCCACCAGTGACGTTGGGACAGGGGGTAGGAACACCGGGGAGCTGTTTTTT.

The chain joins TRBV11-3 to TRBJ2-6; D is ambiguous. Germline V gene lookup returns CDR1 SGHNT and CDR2 YENEEA. The CDR3 runs 15 residues. Between the trimmed V and J ends, which lost 1 base and 4 bases, there was a span of 8 bases. In DNA, the CDR3 is TGTGCCAGCAGCTTAGTTGGGTTCGGGGCCAACGTCCTGACTTTC. As protein: CASSLVGFGANVLTF. The variable domain in full, completed from reference TRBV11-3 and TRBJ2-6, reads EAGVVQSPRYKIIEKKQPVAFWCNPISGHNTLYWYLQNLGQGPELLIRYENEEAVDDSQLPKDRFSAERLKGVDSTLKIQPAELGDSAVYLCASSLVGFGANVLTFGAGSRLTVL.

This clonotype was seen repeatedly, ten times or more. V gene TRBV6-5 combines with J gene TRBJ2-5; D might be TRBD1 (5 bases). Looked up from germline, CDR1 is MNHEY and CDR2 is SVGAGI. Trimming stripped 7 bases from V and 4 bases from J, with 13 bases between. The CDR3 consists of 13 residues. Written as DNA, the CDR3 is TGTGCCAGCACCCCAATAGGGGCAGAGACCCAGTACTTC. Protein sequence: CASTPIGAETQYF.

The chain is built from TRBV9 and TRBJ2-3, with D possibly matching TRBD2 (6 bases). This CDR3 contains 15 residues. Trimming took off 4 bases at V and 1 base at J, with 13 bases between the two ends. Germline values: CDR1 SGDLS, CDR2 YYNGEE. CDR3 in DNA: TGTGCCAGCAGCTGGCGGTCGGGGGGCACAGATACGCAGTATTTT. Translating gives CASSWRSGGTDTQYF.

This clonotype was recorded at least ten times. This chain links TRBV4-2 with TRBJ1-2; the D gene is possibly TRBD1 (5 bases). CDR1 and CDR2 from the germline V gene are LGHNA and YNFKEQ. The CDR3 runs 13 residues. V lost 1 base to trimming and J lost 6 bases, with 9 bases between them. The CDR3 sequence: CASSQVAGNGYTF. As DNA, the CDR3 is TGTGCCAGCAGCCAAGTCGCAGGGAATGGCTACACCTTC.

This clonotype was observed many times. The rearrangement joins TRBV13 to TRBJ2-7, with D maybe TRBD2 (7 bases). V was clipped by 7 bases and J by 7 bases, with 26 bases between them. The germline V gene encodes CDR1 PRHDT and CDR2 FYEKMQ (reference sequence). The CDR3 is made up of 16 amino acids. CDR3 sequence (DNA): TGTGCCAGCACCCTTCGACTCGGGGGGCAAGTTGAGGAGCAGTACTTC. Protein sequence: CASTLRLGGQVEEQYF.

With respect to this clonotype: Here the CDR3 omits its conserved ending phenylalanine or tryptophan, so a read error is the likely source. It is unclear where the CDR3 begins or ends on the DNA, so no DNA is shown, and the CDR3 is as TCRdb lists it. The V and J genes are TRBV7-8 and TRBJ1-1; TRBD1, the D gene given by the table, was not confirmed from the DNA. CDR1 and CDR2 from the germline V gene are SGHVS and FQNEAQ. The CDR3 totals 10 residues, both ends included. This chain's CDR3 is CASSLVDRFS.

This clonotype has ten or more counts. DNA for the CDR3: TGTGCCAGCAGTCTAAGTGACAGATATGGCTACACCTTC. This codes for CASSLSDRYGYTF. The chain links TRBV12-3 or TRBV12-4 to TRBJ1-2; TRBD1 might be the D (5 bases). V lost 5 bases and J lost 5, with 12 bases in between. The CDR3 extends over 13 amino acids.

As for this clonotype: A much larger clone differs from this one at a single base, so this may be a read error. The V gene is TRBV6-6, the J gene TRBJ1-4, with D perhaps matching TRBD1 (5 bases). Germline V gene lookup returns CDR1 MNHNY and CDR2 SVGAGI (reference sequence). Trimming left V 11 bases short and J 8 bases short, with 15 bases between. The CDR3 has 12 amino acids. The CDR3 DNA reads as TGTGCCTCGGCGGGGCGGGAAGAAAAACTGTTTTTT. Translation: CASAGREEKLFF.

Ten or more counts support this clonotype. This sequence joins TRBV29-1 and TRBJ2-7, with D perhaps assigned TRBD1 or TRBD2 (5 bases each). The germline gives CDR1 SQVTM, CDR2 ANQGSEA. The V gene lost 5 bases and the J gene lost 4 bases, with 21 bases spanning the gap. This CDR3 contains 15 residues. The CDR3 is CSVPAGTGSLYEQYF. The CDR3 bases are TGCAGCGTTCCGGCCGGGACGGGAAGTTTGTACGAGCAGTACTTC.

About this clonotype itself: A much larger clone differs from this one at a single base, so this may be a read error. This chain uses TRBV5-1 with TRBJ2-7, with 10 bases aligning to TRBD1. In germline, CDR1 is SGHRS, CDR2 YFSETQ. After removal of 4 bases from V and 6 bases from J, the junction contained 10 bases not matched to a gene. CDR3 length: 15 residues. The CDR3 DNA reads as TGCGCCAGCAGCCCCCGGGACAGGGGACCACTCGAGCAGTACTTC. It yields the protein CASSPRDRGPLEQYF.

The genes are TRBV2 and TRBJ1-6; D is unresolved. Per germline, CDR1 SNHLY and CDR2 FYNNEI. V dropped 7 bases and J dropped 8 bases, with 18 bases sitting between them. CDR3 length: 15 amino acids. CDR3 coding DNA: TGTGCCAGCACTCGACGGGCAGCTAATGATTCACCCCTCCACTTT. This translates into CASTRRAANDSPLHF. The whole variable domain, filled in from reference TRBV2 and TRBJ1-6, reads EPEVTQTPSHQVTQMGQEVILRCVPISNHLYFYWYRQILGQKVEFLVSFYNNEISEKSEIFDDQFSVERPDGSNFTLKIRSTKLEDSAMYFCASTRRAANDSPLHFGNGTRLTVT.